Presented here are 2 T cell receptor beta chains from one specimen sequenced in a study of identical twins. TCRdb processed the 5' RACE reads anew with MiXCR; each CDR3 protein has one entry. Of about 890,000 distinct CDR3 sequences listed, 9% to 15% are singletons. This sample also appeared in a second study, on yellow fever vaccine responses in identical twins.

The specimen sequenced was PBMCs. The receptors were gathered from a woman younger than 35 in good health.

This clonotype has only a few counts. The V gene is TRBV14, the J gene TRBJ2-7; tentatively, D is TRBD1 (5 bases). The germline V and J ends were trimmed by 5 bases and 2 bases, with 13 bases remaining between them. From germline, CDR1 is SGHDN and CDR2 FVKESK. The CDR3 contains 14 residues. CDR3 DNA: TGTGCCAGCAGCTATCGGACAAGCCCCTACGAGCAGTACGTC. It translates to CASSYRTSPYEQYV.

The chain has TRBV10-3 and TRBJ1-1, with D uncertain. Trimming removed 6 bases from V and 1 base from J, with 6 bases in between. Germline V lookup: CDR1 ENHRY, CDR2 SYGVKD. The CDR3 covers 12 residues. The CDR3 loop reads CAISDQNTEAFF. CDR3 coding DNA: TGTGCCATCAGCGATCAGAACACTGAAGCTTTCTTT.